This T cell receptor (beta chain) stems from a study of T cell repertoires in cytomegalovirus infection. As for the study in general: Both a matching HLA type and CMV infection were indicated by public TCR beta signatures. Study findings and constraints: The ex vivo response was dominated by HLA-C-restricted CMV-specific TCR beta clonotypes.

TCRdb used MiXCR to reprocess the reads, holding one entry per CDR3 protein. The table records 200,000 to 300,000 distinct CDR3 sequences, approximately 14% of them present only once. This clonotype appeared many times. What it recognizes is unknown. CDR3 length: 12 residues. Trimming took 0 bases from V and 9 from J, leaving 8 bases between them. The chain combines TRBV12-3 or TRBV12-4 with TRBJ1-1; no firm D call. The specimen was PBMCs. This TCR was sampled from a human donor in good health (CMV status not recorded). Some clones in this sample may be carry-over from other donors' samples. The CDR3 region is CASSLAPSKAFF. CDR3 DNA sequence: TGTGCCAGCAGTTTAGCGCCGAGTAAAGCTTTCTTT.